These T cell receptor beta chains were read from a single sample in a study. Using its own MiXCR run on the 5' RACE reads, TCRdb lists one record per CDR3 protein. The sample has approximately 60,000 distinct CDR3 sequences, about 26% seen once. Sequenced: tumor-infiltrating Tregs sorted from the breast tumor. The receptors were sampled from a female donor with breast cancer. CDR3s include the opening cysteine and the closing phenylalanine or tryptophan. A D gene is named only where the DNA matches it firmly. Not every row has a clone size; where given, it reads once, few, many or a size class.

clone size	D gene	V gene	J gene	CDR3 protein	CDR3 DNA
NA	NA	TRBV14	TRBJ1-1	CASSPKWWAGRTEAFF	TGTGCCAGCAGCCCTAAGTGGTGGGCAGGCAGGACTGAAGCTTTCTTT
NA	NA	TRBV20-1	TRBJ1-4	CSASLGGDEKLFF	TGCAGTGCTAGTCTGGGGGGCGATGAAAAACTGTTTTTT
NA	TRBD1	TRBV4-1	TRBJ2-1	CASSQPGQGHTEQFF	TGCGCCAGCAGCCAACCGGGACAGGGACATACTGAGCAGTTCTTC
NA	TRBD1	TRBV4-2	TRBJ2-2	CASSQEGQGFGGELFF	TGTGCCAGCAGCCAAGAAGGACAGGGGTTCGGCGGGGAGCTGTTTTTT
NA	TRBD2	TRBV25-1	TRBJ2-7	CASSRLNSGTSYEQYF	TGTGCCAGCAGTAGACTGAATAGCGGGACTTCCTACGAGCAGTACTTC
many	NA	TRBV20-1	TRBJ1-2	CSASRPGDYGYTF	TGCAGTGCTAGTCGACCGGGAGACTATGGCTACACCTTC
NA	NA	TRBV6-2/TRBV6-3	TRBJ2-1	CASFQSGYNEQFF	TGTGCCAGCTTCCAAAGCGGGTACAATGAGCAGTTCTTC
few	TRBD1	TRBV24-1	TRBJ2-1	CATSDTGTDSYNEQFF	TGTGCCACCAGTGACACCGGGACAGACTCCTACAATGAGCAGTTCTTC
NA	NA	TRBV9	TRBJ2-1	CASNVRDDLNNERFF	TGTGCCAGCAACGTACGGGATGACTTAAACAATGAGCGGTTCTTC
NA	NA	TRBV20-1	TRBJ1-6	CSANGGRTYNSPLHF	TGCAGTGCTAATGGGGGCAGAACCTATAATTCACCCCTCCACTTT
NA	TRBD1	TRBV20-1	TRBJ1-2	CSARQQGLRGNYGYTF	TGCAGTGCTAGACAACAGGGGTTAAGGGGGAACTATGGCTACACCTTC
many	TRBD1	TRBV28	TRBJ2-7	CATDREEQYF	TGTGCCACCGACAGGGAAGAGCAGTACTTC
few	TRBD1	TRBV5-1	TRBJ1-2	CASSLGDRDGYTF	TGCGCCAGCAGCTTGGGGGACAGGGATGGCTACACCTTC
many	TRBD2	TRBV18	TRBJ2-2	CASSPPNGGSTGELFF	TGTGCCAGCTCACCACCCAACGGGGGGAGCACCGGGGAGCTGTTTTTT
NA	NA	TRBV7-2	TRBJ2-7	CASSSPLGYEQYF	TGTGCCAGCAGTTCGCCCCTCGGCTACGAGCAGTACTTC
few	TRBD1	TRBV2	TRBJ2-5	CASSSPGQGTETQYF	TGTGCCAGCAGTTCTCCGGGACAGGGCACAGAGACCCAGTACTTC
NA	TRBD1	TRBV5-1	TRBJ2-2	CTSLSGTGTGELFF	TGCACCAGTTTATCCGGGACAGGGACCGGGGAGCTGTTTTTT
NA	TRBD2	TRBV20-1	TRBJ2-7	CSARDLRLAGGSYEQYF	TGCAGTGCTAGAGACCTACGACTAGCGGGAGGTTCCTACGAGCAGTACTTC
few	TRBD1	TRBV9	TRBJ2-3	CASSLRGTDGVQYF	TGTGCCAGCAGCCTTCGAGGGACAGACGGGGTTCAGTATTTT
many	NA	TRBV6-2/TRBV6-3	TRBJ2-1	CASSPYGGGVTKEQFF	TGTGCCAGCAGCCCGTATGGGGGAGGAGTTACAAAAGAGCAGTTCTTC
NA	NA	TRBV29-1	TRBJ1-1	CSGGGSKRGDTEAFF	TGCAGCGGAGGGGGTTCGAAGAGAGGAGACACTGAAGCTTTCTTT
NA	TRBD2	TRBV27	TRBJ2-7	CASRPGLASYEQYF	TGTGCCAGCAGACCGGGACTAGCCAGCTACGAGCAGTACTTC
few	TRBD1	TRBV19	TRBJ1-5	CASSMTGINQPQHF	TGTGCCAGTAGTATGACAGGGATCAATCAGCCCCAGCATTTT
NA	NA	TRBV20-1	TRBJ1-1	CSARPGSWNTEASF	TGCAGTGCTAGGCCAGGGTCGTGGAACACTGAAGCTTCCTTT
NA	NA	TRBV5-1	TRBJ1-1	CASSLRGEVSTEAFF	TGCGCCAGCAGCTTGAGAGGAGAGGTGAGCACTGAAGCTTTCTTT
few	TRBD1	TRBV27	TRBJ2-7	CASSPTSDRDHEQYF	TGTGCCAGCAGTCCCACCTCCGACAGGGACCACGAGCAGTACTTC
NA	TRBD1	TRBV4-3	TRBJ2-3	CASSLDRGTQYF	TGCGCCAGCAGCCTAGACAGGGGGACGCAGTATTTT
few	NA	TRBV7-3	TRBJ2-1	CASSLVATTYNEQFF	TGTGCCAGCAGCTTAGTAGCGACGACCTACAATGAGCAGTTCTTC
NA	NA	TRBV4-1	TRBJ1-3	CASSQEPRGDTIYF	TGTGCCAGCAGCCAAGAACCACGAGGAGACACCATATATTTT
once	NA	TRBV12-3/TRBV12-4	TRBJ1-5	CASSLEGLNGNQPQHF	TGTGCCAGCAGTTTGGAGGGTTTAAATGGGAATCAGCCCCAGCATTTT
NA	TRBD1	TRBV5-6	TRBJ2-1	CASSLGQGYNEQFF	TGTGCCAGCAGCTTGGGACAGGGGTACAATGAGCAGTTCTTC